This TCR beta chain was identified during a study of blood T cells in healthy people across ages. Study outcomes and limitations: Unknown CMV status may confound age-related changes in expanded clones. Naive and antigen-experienced cells could not be conclusively compared, given unsorted PBMCs.

This CDR3 has 14 residues. Germline lookup yields CDR1 SGHVS and CDR2 FQNEAQ. V was trimmed by 0 bases and J by 5 bases, leaving 9 bases between them. In regard to this clonotype: What it binds is not known.

Primers used in a second PCR of about 7 to 12 cycles were a sample-barcoded 5' primer and a J-beta primer mix. TCRdb processed the 5' RACE reads anew with MiXCR; each CDR3 protein has one entry. The table includes 550,000 to 600,000 distinct CDR3 sequences, roughly a quarter detected once. Isolation of PBMCs gave at least 7 million cells per sample. Total RNA, at least 5 micrograms per sample, came from PBMCs. Sequencing input: blood. This chain connects TRBV7-8 to TRBJ2-3; D unclear. The sequence derives from a woman between 65 and 79 years old in good health. The CDR3 spells CASSLAQILDTQYF. The CDR3 DNA reads TGTGCCAGCAGCTTAGCGCAAATTTTAGATACGCAGTATTTT. Full variable domain (missing parts from reference TRBV7-8 and TRBJ2-3): GAGVSQSPRYKVAKRGQDVALRCDPISGHVSLFWYQQALGQGPEFLTYFQNEAQLDKSGLPSDRFFAERPEGSVSTLKIQRTQQEDSAVYLCASSLAQILDTQYFGPGTRLTVL.